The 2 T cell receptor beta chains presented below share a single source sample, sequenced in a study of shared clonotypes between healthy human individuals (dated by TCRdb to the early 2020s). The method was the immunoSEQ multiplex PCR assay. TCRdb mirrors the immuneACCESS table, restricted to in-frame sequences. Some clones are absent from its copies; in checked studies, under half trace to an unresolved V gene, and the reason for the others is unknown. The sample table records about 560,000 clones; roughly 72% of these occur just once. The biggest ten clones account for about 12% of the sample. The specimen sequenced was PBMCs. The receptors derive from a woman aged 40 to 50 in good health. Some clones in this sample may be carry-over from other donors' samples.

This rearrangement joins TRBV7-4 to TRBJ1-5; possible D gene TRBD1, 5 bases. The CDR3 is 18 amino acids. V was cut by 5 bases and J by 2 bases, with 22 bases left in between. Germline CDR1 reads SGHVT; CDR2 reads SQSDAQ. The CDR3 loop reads CASSPKTPGGSGNQPQHF. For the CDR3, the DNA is TGTGCCAGCAGCCCCAAAACCCCGGGGGGAAGTGGCAATCAGCCCCAGCATTTT.

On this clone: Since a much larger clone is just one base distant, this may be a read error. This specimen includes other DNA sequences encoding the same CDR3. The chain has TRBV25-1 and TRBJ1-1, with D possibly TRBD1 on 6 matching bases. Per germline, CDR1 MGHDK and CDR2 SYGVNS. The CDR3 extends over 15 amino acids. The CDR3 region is CASSVHGGQNTEAFF. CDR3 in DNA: TGTGCCAGCAGTGTACACGGTGGACAGAACACTGAGGCTTTCTTT.